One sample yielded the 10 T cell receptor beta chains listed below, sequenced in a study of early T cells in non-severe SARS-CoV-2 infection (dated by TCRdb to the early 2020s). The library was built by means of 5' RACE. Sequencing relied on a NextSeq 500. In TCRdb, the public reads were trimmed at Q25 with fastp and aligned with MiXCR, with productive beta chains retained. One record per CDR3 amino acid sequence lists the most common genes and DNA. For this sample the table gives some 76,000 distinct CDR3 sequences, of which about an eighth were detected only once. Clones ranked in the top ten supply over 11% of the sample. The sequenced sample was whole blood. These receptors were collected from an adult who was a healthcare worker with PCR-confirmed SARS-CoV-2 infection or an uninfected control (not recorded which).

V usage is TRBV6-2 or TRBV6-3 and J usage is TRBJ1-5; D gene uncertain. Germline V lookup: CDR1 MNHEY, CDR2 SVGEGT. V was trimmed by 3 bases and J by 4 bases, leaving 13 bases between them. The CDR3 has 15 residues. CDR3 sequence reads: CASSYGEGGNQPQHF. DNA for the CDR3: TGTGCCAGCAGTTATGGGGAAGGCGGGAATCAGCCCCAGCATTTT.

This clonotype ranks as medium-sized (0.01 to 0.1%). The CDR3 protein is CATSTSTDTQYF. As DNA, the CDR3 is TGTGCCACCTCCACTAGCACAGATACGCAGTATTTT. The rearrangement joins TRBV2 to TRBJ2-3; D gene uncertain. The V gene lost 10 bases and the J gene lost 0 bases, with 8 bases spanning the gap. The CDR3 is 12 amino acids. Germline CDR1 and CDR2: SNHLY and FYNNEI.

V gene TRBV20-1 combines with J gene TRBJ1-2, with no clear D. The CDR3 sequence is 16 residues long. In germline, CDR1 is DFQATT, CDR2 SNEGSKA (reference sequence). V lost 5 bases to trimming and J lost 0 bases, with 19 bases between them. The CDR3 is CSAPHPTPGTNYGYTF. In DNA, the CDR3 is TGCAGTGCTCCACACCCCACACCGGGAACTAACTATGGCTACACCTTC.

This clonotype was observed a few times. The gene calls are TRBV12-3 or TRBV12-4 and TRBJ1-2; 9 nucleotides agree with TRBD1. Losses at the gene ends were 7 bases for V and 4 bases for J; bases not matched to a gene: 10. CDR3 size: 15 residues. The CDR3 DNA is TGTGCCAGCACGAACGACAGGGGGTTATCCTATGGCTACACCTTC. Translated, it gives CASTNDRGLSYGYTF.

The CDR3 DNA follows: TGCAGCGTTGCCCGGACAGTCCGATGGGGGAACACCGGGGAGCTGTTTTTT. Translating gives CSVARTVRWGNTGELFF. This sequence joins TRBV29-1 and TRBJ2-2, with D perhaps TRBD1 (6 bases). This CDR3 has 17 residues. With 4 bases removed from V and 1 base from J, the gap between germline ends came to 19 bases. Germline CDR1 SQVTM, CDR2 ANQGSEA.

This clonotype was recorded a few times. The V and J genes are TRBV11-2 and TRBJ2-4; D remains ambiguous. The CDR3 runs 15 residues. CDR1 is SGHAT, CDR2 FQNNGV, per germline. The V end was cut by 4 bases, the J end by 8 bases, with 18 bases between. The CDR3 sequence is CASSSPRKTEDIQYF. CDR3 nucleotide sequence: TGTGCCAGCAGCTCGCCCCGGAAAACAGAGGACATTCAGTACTTC.

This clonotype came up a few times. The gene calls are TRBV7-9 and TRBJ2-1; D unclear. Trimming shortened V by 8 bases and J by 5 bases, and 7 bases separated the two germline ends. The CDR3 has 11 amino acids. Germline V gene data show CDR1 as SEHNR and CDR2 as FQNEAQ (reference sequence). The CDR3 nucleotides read TGTGCCAGCGGGAACAACAATGAGCAGTTCTTC. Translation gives CASGNNNEQFF.

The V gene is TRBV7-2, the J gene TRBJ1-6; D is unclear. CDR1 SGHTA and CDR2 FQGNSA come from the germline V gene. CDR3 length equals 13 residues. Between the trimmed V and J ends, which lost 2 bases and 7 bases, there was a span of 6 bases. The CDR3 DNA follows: TGTGCCAGCAGCTTAATTGACAATTCACCCCTCCACTTT. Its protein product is CASSLIDNSPLHF.

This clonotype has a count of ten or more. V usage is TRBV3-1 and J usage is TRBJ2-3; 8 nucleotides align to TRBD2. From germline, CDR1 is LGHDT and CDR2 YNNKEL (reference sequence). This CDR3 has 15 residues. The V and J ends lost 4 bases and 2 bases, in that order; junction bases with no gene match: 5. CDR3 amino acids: CASSPTGGNTDTQYF. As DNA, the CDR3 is TGTGCCAGCAGCCCAACGGGGGGGAACACAGATACGCAGTATTTT.

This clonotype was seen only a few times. CDR3 amino acids: CASSWDRTNSPLHF. The CDR3, as DNA: TGTGCCAGCAGCTGGGACAGGACTAATTCACCCCTCCACTTT. The chain has TRBV3-1 and TRBJ1-6; 8 bases map to TRBD1. V was pared by 5 bases and J by 6 bases, with 3 bases of the junction left unmatched. The CDR3 runs 14 residues. Germline CDR1 reads LGHDT; CDR2 reads YNNKEL (reference sequence).